Reported below is one T cell receptor beta chain. This record comes from a study of blood T cell repertoires in COVID-19. Study processing details: Estimates of nucleated cell counts were drawn from the amplification of reference gene primers. TCRdb's table, derived via immunoSEQ multiplex PCR, lists solely in-frame clones and lacks some. V and J calls and clone size follow that table, whereas D and trimming were derived from the DNA. This repertoire shows 200,000 to 250,000 clones, around nine tenths found once; its top ten account for roughly 15%. Those enrolled, adults aged about 18 to 95 years, came from around 24 US areas. Assignment of participants to cohorts was predicated upon participant-reported clinical history. The trim removed 6 bases at V and 4 bases at J, leaving 8 bases unmatched. This CDR3 is built from 15 residues. CDR1 is LNHDA and CDR2 is SQIVND in the germline V gene (reference sequence).

The V gene is TRBV19, the J gene TRBJ2-1; 8 nucleotides match TRBD2. The specimen was PBMCs or T cells enriched from blood (not recorded which). The clonotype was recovered from a woman in her forties or fifties with acute COVID-19. CDR3 sequence (DNA): TGTGCCAGTAGACCCGGGACTAGGGGTTACAATGAGCAGTTCTTC. Translated: CASRPGTRGYNEQFF. The entire variable domain, with the rest obtained from reference TRBV19 and TRBJ2-1, is as follows: DGGITQSPKYLFRKEGQNVTLSCEQNLNHDAMYWYRQDPGQGLRLIYYSQIVNDFQKGDIAEGYSVSREKKESFPLTVTSAQKNPTAFYLCASRPGTRGYNEQFFGPGTRLTVL.